These 4 T cell receptor beta chains came from one sample sequenced in a study of T-cell memory formation after mild COVID-19. TCRdb called the 5' RACE reads again in MiXCR, with one record for every CDR3 protein. Here the sample spans under 250,000 distinct CDR3 sequences, 25% to 35% being singletons. The sample taken for sequencing was PBMCs or a T cell subset sorted from them (not recorded which). Receptor source: an adult woman who had mild COVID-19 (a few samples of this study predate the infection). Cell type and time point are not known.

This chain links TRBV25-1 with TRBJ2-7; 7 positions agree with TRBD2. The V and J ends lost 8 bases and 4 bases, in that order; junction bases with no gene match: 8. The germline V gene encodes CDR1 MGHDK and CDR2 SYGVNS. This CDR3 comprises 13 residues. In nucleotides, the CDR3 is TGTGCCAGCGGGGGGGGATTAGGGTACGAGCAGTACTTC. Protein: CASGGGLGYEQYF.

The rearrangement links TRBV12-3 or TRBV12-4 to TRBJ2-2; no definite D call. The V end lost 10 bases, the J end lost 7 bases, and 13 bases lay between the germline ends. The CDR3 consists of 12 residues. The CDR3 protein is CATGPVHGELFF. For the CDR3, the DNA is TGTGCCACTGGGCCTGTGCACGGGGAGCTGTTTTTT.

This clonotype was seen a few times. The V call is TRBV5-1, the J call TRBJ2-2; maybe TRBD1 (6 bases). Germline V gives CDR1 SGHRS, CDR2 YFSETQ. The CDR3 spans 16 residues. The V gene lost 4 bases and the J gene lost 1 base, with 14 bases spanning the gap. Here the CDR3 reads CASSILQGENTGELFF. CDR3 nucleotides: TGCGCCAGCAGCATACTACAGGGAGAGAACACCGGGGAGCTGTTTTTT.

This clonotype was seen only a few times. V gene TRBV6-1 combines with J gene TRBJ1-5; D is ambiguous. V was cut by 5 bases and J by 5 bases, with 10 bases left in between. The CDR3 contains 13 residues. Germline V lookup: CDR1 MNHNS, CDR2 SASEGT. In nucleotides, the CDR3 is TGTGCCAGCAGTCCAGAACAATATCAGCCCCAGCATTTT. Amino acids: CASSPEQYQPQHF.